These T cell receptor beta chains were read from a single sample in a study of radiotherapy plus CTLA-4 blockade in lung cancer. Profiling relied on immunoSEQ multiplex PCR, and the TCRdb table lists in-frame clones only, not all of them. The sample records roughly 75,000 clones, about 80% being singletons. This material consisted of peripheral blood, taken from a patient treated with radiotherapy plus ipilimumab. The receptors stem from a human donor with non-small cell lung cancer who had stable disease on radiotherapy plus ipilimumab. CDR3s include the opening cysteine and the closing phenylalanine or tryptophan. A D gene is named only where the DNA matches it firmly. Clone size is not always given. Where it is, it says once, few, many or a class for expanded clones.

16	TRBV11-2	TRBD2	-	TRBJ2-4	TGTGCCAGCAGCTTAGCCCCGACTAGCGGGAGAAACATTCAGTACTTC	CASSLAPTSGRNIQYF
16	TRBV28	TRBD2	-	TRBJ2-7	TGTGCCAGTCGGGGGACTAGCGGGGGTATTGGGTACGAGCAGTACTTC	CASRGTSGGIGYEQYF
13	TRBV30	-	-	TRBJ2-7	TGTGCCTGGAGAAAAGGGAGCTCCTACGAGCAGTACTTC	CAWRKGSSYEQYF
17	TRBV7-2	-	-	TRBJ2-4	TGTGCCAGCAGTCGAGGGGGGCTAGCCGAAGGCAAAAACATTCAGTACTTC	CASSRGGLAEGKNIQYF
16	TRBV27	-	-	TRBJ1-1	TGTGCCAGCATCAAAAGGAGGGCAGGACCTAACACTGAAGCTTTCTTT	CASIKRRAGPNTEAFF
13	TRBV6-6	-	-	TRBJ1-1	TGTGCCAGCAGTTTCCAACAGGGCACTGAAGCTTTCTTT	CASSFQQGTEAFF
12	TRBV30	TRBD1	few	TRBJ1-4	TGTGCCTGTCAGGACAGGGCTGAAAAACTGTTTTTT	CACQDRAEKLFF
15	TRBV7-9	TRBD2	once	TRBJ2-1	TGTGCCAGCAGCTTTGGACTAGCGGGTAACAATGAGCAGTTCTTC	CASSFGLAGNNEQFF
13	TRBV19	-	-	TRBJ2-7	TGTGCCAGTAGTATGGCGCAGGCCTACGAGCAGTACTTC	CASSMAQAYEQYF
17	TRBV28	TRBD2	once	TRBJ2-7	TGTGCCAGCAGTTTCCTCGGACTAGCGGGAGACAAGGACGAGCAGTACTTC	CASSFLGLAGDKDEQYF
16	TRBV5-1	-	-	TRBJ2-1	TGCGCCAGCAGACAAATTAAGGACTTGTCATACAATGAGCAGTTCTTC	CASRQIKDLSYNEQFF
14	TRBV5-1	-	-	TRBJ1-1	TGCGCCAGCAGGCGGGGGCGAGAACATGGTGAAGCTTTCTTT	CASRRGREHGEAFF
13	TRBV18	-	-	TRBJ2-5	TGTGCCAGCTCACCCCAGGGTGGGGAGACCCAGTACTTC	CASSPQGGETQYF
16	TRBV19	-	-	TRBJ1-5	TGTGCCAGTAGTCGAGGGACACAGGTGAGCAATCAGCCCCAGCATTTT	CASSRGTQVSNQPQHF
14	TRBV28	TRBD1	-	TRBJ2-5	TGTGCCAGCAGACGGACAGGGGGCAAGGAGACCCAGTACTTC	CASRRTGGKETQYF
13	TRBV6-5	-	-	TRBJ1-1	TGTGCCAGCAGGGGGACGGTAAACACTGAAGCTTTCTTT	CASRGTVNTEAFF